The source of this T cell receptor beta chain is a study of T-cell reconstitution after alpha-beta-depleted transplantation in children. Study-wide points: Several hundred rapidly expanded clones from non-depleted graft cells reportedly supplied alpha-beta T cells about two months post-transplant. By one year post-transplant, T-cell counts and diversity largely arose from T cells that were newly produced.

This clonotype was seen ten or more times. Antigen unknown. This sample's TCRbeta library carried unique molecular identifier barcodes. In TCRdb, the PCR reads were re-called with MiXCR into one record per CDR3 protein. Of a few hundred thousand distinct CDR3 sequences in the sample, under 14% were seen once. The receptor's source is a male patient under 10 years old who had a stem cell transplant for chronic granulomatous disease, so the T cells may come from the graft donor. This material consisted of peripheral blood, taken 180 days after TCRalphabeta/CD19-depleted stem cell transplant.

The CDR3 coding sequence is TGCGCCAGCAGCCCGACTAGCGGAACCTACGAGCAGTACTTC. It translates to CASSPTSGTYEQYF. The V and J genes are TRBV5-1 and TRBJ2-7; 9 bases match TRBD2. This CDR3 is 14 amino acids long. CDR1 and CDR2 from the germline V gene are SGHRS and YFSETQ. The V segment lost 4 bases and the J segment 2 bases; nucleotides outside the gene matches: 4.